This T cell receptor beta chain was sequenced during a study of immune evolution from preneoplasia to lung adenocarcinoma. Looking at the study overall: HLA loss of heterozygosity: roughly 6.4% AIS, about 15% MIA, about 30% ADC, none AAH. Study-wide results and limits: From normal lung to invasive adenocarcinoma, top clone frequencies appeared to decrease.

In the case of this clone: Its antigen remains unidentified.

The CDR3 has 14 residues. The germline V gene has CDR1 SGHTS and CDR2 YDEGEE. Trimming took off 2 bases at V and 4 bases at J, with 12 bases between the two ends. Profiled with immunoSEQ multiplex PCR; TCRdb holds only in-frame clones, not every one. This table holds 1,500 to 2,000 clones, 73% found once. The chain uses TRBV5-8 and TRBJ1-1; a weak D match, TRBD1 (6 bases). Sequencing used FFPE minimally invasive lung adenocarcinoma tissue. This sequence was found in a person aged 55-79 years with lung adenocarcinoma. The CDR3 spells CASSFQGPVTEAFF. The CDR3 DNA sequence: TGTGCCAGCAGCTTTCAGGGGCCCGTCACTGAAGCTTTCTTT.